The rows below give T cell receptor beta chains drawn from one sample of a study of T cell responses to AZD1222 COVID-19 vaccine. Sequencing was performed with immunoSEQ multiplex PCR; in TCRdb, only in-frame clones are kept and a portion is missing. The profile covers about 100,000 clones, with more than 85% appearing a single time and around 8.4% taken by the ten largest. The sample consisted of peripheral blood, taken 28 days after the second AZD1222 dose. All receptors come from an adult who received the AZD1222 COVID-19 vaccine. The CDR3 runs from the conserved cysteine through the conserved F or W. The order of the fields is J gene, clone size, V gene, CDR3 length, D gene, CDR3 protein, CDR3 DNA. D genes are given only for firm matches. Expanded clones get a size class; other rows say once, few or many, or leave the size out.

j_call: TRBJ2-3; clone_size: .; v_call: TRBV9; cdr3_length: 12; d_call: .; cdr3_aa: CASSPEGATQYF; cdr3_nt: TGTGCCAGCAGCCCAGAAGGGGCTACGCAGTATTTT
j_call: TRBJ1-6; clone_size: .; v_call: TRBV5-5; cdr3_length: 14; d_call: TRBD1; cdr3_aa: CASRGGGSVSPLHF; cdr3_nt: TGTGCCAGCAGGGGAGGGGGCTCTGTTTCACCCCTCCACTTT
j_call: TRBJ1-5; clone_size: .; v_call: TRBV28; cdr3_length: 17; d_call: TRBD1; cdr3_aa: CASSVITGGGGNQPQHF; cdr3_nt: TGTGCCAGCAGTGTTATCACAGGGGGCGGGGGCAATCAGCCCCAGCATTTT
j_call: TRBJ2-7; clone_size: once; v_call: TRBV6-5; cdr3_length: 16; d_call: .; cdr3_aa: CASSYRPRARSYEQYF; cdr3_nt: TGTGCCAGCAGTTACAGGCCGAGGGCAAGATCCTACGAGCAGTACTTC
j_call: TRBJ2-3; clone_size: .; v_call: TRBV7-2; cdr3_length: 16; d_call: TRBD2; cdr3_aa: CASSPQGLAGVDTQYF; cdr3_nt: TGTGCCAGCAGCCCACAGGGACTAGCGGGAGTAGATACGCAGTATTTT
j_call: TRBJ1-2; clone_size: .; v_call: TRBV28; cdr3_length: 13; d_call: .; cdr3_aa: CASGTNFNYGYTF; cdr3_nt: TGTGCCAGCGGCACTAATTTTAACTATGGCTACACCTTC
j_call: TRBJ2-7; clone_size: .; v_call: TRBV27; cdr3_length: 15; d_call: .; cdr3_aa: CASSLSQRLAYEQYF; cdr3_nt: TGTGCCAGCAGTTTATCACAGAGGTTGGCCTACGAGCAGTACTTC
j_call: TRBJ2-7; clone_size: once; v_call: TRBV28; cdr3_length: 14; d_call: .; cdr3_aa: CASSLWGREFEQYF; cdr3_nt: TGTGCCAGCAGTTTATGGGGACGGGAGTTCGAGCAGTACTTC
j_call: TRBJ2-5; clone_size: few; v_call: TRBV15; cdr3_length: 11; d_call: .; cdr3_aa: CATSREETQYF; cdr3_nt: TGTGCCACCAGCAGAGAAGAGACCCAGTACTTC
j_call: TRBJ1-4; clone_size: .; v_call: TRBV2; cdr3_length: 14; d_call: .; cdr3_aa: CASINRATNEKLFF; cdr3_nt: TGTGCCAGCATCAACAGGGCAACTAATGAAAAACTGTTTTTT
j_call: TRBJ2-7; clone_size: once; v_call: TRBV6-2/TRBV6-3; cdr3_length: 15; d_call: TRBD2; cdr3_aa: CASSYRELAAIEQYF; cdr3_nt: TGTGCCAGCAGTTATAGGGAACTAGCGGCCATCGAGCAGTACTTC
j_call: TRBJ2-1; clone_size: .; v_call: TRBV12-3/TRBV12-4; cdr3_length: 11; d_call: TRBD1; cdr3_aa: CASRRGGEQFF; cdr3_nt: TGTGCCAGCAGGAGAGGGGGCGAGCAGTTCTTC
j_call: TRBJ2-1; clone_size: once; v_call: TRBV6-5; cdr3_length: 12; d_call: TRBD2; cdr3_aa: CAARGVHNEQFF; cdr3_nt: TGTGCCGCCCGGGGGGTCCACAATGAGCAGTTCTTC
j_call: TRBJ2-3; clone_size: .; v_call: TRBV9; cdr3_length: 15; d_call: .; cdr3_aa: CASSATGSGTDTQYF; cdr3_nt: TGTGCCAGCAGCGCCACAGGGTCCGGCACAGATACGCAGTATTTT
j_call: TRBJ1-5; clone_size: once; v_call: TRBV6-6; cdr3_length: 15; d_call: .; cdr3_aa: CASSYTGPRSQPQHF; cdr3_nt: TGTGCCAGCAGTTACACCGGGCCAAGGAGTCAGCCCCAGCATTTT
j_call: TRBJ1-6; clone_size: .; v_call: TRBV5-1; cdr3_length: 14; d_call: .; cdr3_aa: CASRFFEDNSPLHF; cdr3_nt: TGCGCCAGCAGATTTTTTGAGGATAATTCACCCCTCCACTTT
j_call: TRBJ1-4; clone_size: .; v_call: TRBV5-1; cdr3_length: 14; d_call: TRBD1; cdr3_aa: CASSTQGFGEKLFF; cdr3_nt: TGCGCCAGCAGCACACAGGGGTTCGGTGAAAAACTGTTTTTT
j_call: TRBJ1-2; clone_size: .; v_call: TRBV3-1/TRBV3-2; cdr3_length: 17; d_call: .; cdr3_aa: CASSPMSLTGPQYGYTF; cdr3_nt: TGTGCCAGCAGCCCCATGTCCTTGACGGGGCCCCAGTATGGCTACACCTTC
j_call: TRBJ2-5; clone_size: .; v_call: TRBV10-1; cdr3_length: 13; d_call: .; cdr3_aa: CASSTAELGTQYF; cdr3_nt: TGCGCCAGCAGCACCGCAGAATTGGGGACCCAGTACTTC
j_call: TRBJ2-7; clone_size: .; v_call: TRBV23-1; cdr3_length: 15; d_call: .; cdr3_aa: CASSLKGAGRRGQYF; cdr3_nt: TGCGCCAGCAGTCTTAAGGGCGCGGGACGTCGGGGGCAGTACTTC
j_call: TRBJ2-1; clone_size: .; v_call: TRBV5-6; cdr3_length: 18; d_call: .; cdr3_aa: CASSLAGGASPAYNEQFF; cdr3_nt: TGTGCCAGCAGCTTGGCGGGTGGGGCTAGCCCAGCCTACAATGAGCAGTTCTTC
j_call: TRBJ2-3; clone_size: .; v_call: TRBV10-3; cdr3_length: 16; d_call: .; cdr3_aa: CAISERTGRGEGTQYF; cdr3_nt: TGTGCCATCAGTGAAAGGACAGGACGGGGGGAAGGCACGCAGTATTTT
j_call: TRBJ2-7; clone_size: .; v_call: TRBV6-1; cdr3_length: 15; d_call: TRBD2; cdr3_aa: CASSEQGGRGHEQYF; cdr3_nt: TGTGCCAGCAGTGAACAAGGCGGGAGAGGCCACGAGCAGTACTTC
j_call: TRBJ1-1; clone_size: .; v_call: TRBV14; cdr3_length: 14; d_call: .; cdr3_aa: CASSLGGAGTEAFF; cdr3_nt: TGTGCCAGCAGCCTCGGGGGGGCCGGCACTGAAGCTTTCTTT
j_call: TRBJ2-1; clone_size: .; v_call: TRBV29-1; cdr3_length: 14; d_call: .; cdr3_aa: CSVEEPGAYNEQFF; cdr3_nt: TGCAGCGTTGAGGAGCCAGGAGCCTACAATGAGCAGTTCTTC
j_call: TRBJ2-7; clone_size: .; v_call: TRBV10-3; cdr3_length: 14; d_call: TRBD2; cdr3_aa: CAISLTSGAYEQYF; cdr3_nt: TGTGCCATCAGCCTGACTAGCGGGGCCTACGAGCAGTACTTC
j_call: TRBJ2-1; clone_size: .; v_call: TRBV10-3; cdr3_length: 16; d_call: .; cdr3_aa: CAISESGAGANNEQFF; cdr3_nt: TGTGCCATCAGTGAGTCGGGGGCCGGCGCAAACAATGAGCAGTTCTTC
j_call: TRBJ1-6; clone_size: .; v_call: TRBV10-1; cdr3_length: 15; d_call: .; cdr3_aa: CASSVYRAPDSPLHF; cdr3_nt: TGCGCCAGCAGTGTTTACAGGGCTCCCGATTCACCCCTCCACTTT
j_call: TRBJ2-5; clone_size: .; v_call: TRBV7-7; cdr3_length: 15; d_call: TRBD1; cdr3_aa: CASSRNRGGGETQYF; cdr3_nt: TGTGCCAGCAGCCGAAACAGGGGCGGCGGGGAGACCCAGTACTTC
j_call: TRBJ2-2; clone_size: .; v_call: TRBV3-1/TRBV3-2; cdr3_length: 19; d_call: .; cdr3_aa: CASSQDPIEAEANTGELFF; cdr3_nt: TGTGCCAGCAGCCAAGATCCAATCGAAGCGGAAGCGAACACCGGGGAGCTGTTTTTT
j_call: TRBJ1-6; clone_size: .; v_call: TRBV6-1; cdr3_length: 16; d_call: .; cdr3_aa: CASSDYDRLRNSPLHF; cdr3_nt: TGTGCCAGCAGTGACTATGACAGGCTTCGCAATTCACCCCTCCACTTT
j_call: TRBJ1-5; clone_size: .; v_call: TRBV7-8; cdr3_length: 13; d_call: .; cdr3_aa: CASSRLGNQPQHF; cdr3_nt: TGTGCCAGCAGCCGACTAGGGAATCAGCCCCAGCATTTT
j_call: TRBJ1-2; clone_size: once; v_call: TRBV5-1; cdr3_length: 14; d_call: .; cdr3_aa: CASSLVPHQDGYTF; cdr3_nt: TGCGCCAGCAGCTTGGTGCCCCATCAGGATGGCTACACCTTC
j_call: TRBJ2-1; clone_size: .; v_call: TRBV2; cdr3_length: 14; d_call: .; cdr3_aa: CASRNRASYNEQFF; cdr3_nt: TGTGCCAGCAGGAACAGGGCCTCCTACAATGAGCAGTTCTTC
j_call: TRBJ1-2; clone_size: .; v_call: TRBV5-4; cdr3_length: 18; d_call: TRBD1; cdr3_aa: CASSLGAGTGLSGYGYTF; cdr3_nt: TGTGCCAGCAGCTTGGGGGCGGGGACAGGGCTTTCTGGCTATGGCTACACCTTC
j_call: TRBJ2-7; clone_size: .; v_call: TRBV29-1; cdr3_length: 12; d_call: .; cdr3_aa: CSARDSPYEQYF; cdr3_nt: TGCAGCGCGAGAGACAGTCCCTACGAGCAGTACTTC
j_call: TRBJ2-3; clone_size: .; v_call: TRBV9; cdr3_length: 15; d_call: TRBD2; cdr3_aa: CASSVAGVGTDTQYF; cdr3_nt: TGTGCCAGCAGCGTGGCGGGAGTGGGGACAGATACGCAGTATTTT
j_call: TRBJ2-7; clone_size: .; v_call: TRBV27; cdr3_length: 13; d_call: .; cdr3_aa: CASSYRDSREQYF; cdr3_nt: TGTGCCAGCAGTTACCGGGACTCGCGGGAGCAGTACTTC
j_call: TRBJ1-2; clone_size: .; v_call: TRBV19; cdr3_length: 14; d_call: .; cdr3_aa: CASTNGGHYYGYTF; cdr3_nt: TGTGCCAGTACAAATGGGGGACACTACTATGGCTACACCTTC
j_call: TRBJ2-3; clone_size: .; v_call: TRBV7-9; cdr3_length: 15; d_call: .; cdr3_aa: CASSSGPSGTDTQYF; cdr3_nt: TGTGCCAGCAGCTCGGGACCTTCGGGCACAGATACGCAGTATTTT
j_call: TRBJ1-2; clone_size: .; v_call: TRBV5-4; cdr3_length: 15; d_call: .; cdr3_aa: CASSPGREGNYGYTF; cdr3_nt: TGTGCCAGCAGCCCTGGACGCGAAGGGAACTATGGCTACACCTTC
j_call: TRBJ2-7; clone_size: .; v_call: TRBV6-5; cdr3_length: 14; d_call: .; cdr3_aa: CASRVSVPSYEQYF; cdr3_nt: TGTGCCAGCAGGGTTTCCGTACCATCCTACGAGCAGTACTTC
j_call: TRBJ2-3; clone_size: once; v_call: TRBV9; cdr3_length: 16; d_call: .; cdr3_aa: CASSLPRDSYTDTQYF; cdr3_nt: TGTGCCAGCAGCCTTCCTCGGGACTCTTACACAGATACGCAGTATTTT
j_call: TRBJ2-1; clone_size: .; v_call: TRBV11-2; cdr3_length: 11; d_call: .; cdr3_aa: CASRGENEQFF; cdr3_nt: TGTGCCAGCAGGGGAGAAAATGAGCAGTTCTTC
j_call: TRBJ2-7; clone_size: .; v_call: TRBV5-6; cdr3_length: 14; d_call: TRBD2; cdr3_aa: CASSSGLAGYEQYF; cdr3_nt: TGTGCCAGCAGCTCGGGACTAGCGGGCTACGAGCAGTACTTC
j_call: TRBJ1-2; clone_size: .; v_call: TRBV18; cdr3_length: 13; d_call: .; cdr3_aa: CASSSTGNGGYTF; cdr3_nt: TGTGCCAGCTCATCAACAGGGAATGGGGGCTACACCTTC
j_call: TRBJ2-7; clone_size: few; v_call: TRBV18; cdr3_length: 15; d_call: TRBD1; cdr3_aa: CASSPSGTGFYEQYF; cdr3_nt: TGTGCCAGCTCACCTTCCGGGACAGGGTTCTACGAGCAGTACTTC
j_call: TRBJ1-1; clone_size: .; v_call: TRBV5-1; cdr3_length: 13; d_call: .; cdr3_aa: CASSLAQESEAFF; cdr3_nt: TGCGCCAGCAGCTTGGCCCAGGAGTCTGAAGCTTTCTTT
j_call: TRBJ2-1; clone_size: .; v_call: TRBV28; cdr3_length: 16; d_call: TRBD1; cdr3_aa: CASSLPPGTGIDEQFF; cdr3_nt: TGTGCCAGCAGTTTACCCCCCGGGACAGGGATTGATGAGCAGTTCTTC
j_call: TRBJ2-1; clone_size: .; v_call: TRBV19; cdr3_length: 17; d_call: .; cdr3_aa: CASTRSRGGLSYNEQFF; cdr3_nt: TGTGCCAGTACCCGTTCCAGGGGGGGACTGTCCTACAATGAGCAGTTCTTC
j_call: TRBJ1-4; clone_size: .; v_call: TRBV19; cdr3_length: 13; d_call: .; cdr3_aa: CASADSSHEKLFF; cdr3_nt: TGTGCCAGCGCAGACAGCAGTCATGAAAAACTGTTTTTT
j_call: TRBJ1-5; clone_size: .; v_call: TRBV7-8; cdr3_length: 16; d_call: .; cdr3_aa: CASSPWGPDSNQPQHF; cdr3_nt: TGTGCCAGCAGCCCTTGGGGGCCCGATAGCAATCAGCCCCAGCATTTT
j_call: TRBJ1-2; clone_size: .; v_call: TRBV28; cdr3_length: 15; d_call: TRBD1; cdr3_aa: CASSLSGTANYGYTF; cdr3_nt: TGTGCCAGCAGTTTATCGGGGACAGCCAACTATGGCTACACCTTC
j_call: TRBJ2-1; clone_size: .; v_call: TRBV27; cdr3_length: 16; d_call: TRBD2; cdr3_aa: CASSLIGGRGYNEQFF; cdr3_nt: TGTGCCAGCAGTTTAATCGGCGGGAGAGGTTACAATGAGCAGTTCTTC
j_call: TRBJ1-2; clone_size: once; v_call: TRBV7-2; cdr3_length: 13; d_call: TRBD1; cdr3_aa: CASSGGQDYGYTF; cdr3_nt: TGTGCCAGCAGCGGCGGACAGGACTATGGCTACACCTTC
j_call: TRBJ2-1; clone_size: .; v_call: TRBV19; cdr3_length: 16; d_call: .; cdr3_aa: CASSGRWGGGYNEQFF; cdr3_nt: TGTGCCAGTAGTGGCCGTTGGGGGGGCGGATACAATGAGCAGTTCTTC
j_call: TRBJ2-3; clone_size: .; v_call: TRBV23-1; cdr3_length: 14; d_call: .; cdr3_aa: CASTLGPSTDTQYF; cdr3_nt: TGCGCCAGCACCCTAGGGCCAAGCACAGATACGCAGTATTTT
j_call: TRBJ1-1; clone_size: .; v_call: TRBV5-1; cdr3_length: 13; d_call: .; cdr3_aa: CASSLWGPTEAFF; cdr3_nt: TGCGCCAGCAGCTTGTGGGGCCCAACTGAAGCTTTCTTT
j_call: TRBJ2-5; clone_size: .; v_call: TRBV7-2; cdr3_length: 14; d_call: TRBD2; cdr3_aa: CASSQGTTQETQYF; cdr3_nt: TGTGCCAGCAGCCAAGGGACTACCCAAGAGACCCAGTACTTC
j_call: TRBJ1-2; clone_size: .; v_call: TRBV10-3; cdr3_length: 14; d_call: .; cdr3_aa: CAISATTDFYGYTF; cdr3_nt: TGTGCCATCAGTGCTACCACAGATTTCTATGGCTACACCTTC